This T cell receptor beta chain was sequenced during a study of Graves' ophthalmopathy and Graves' hyperthyroidism. Germline lookup yields CDR1 SGDLS and CDR2 YYNGEE. V was clipped by 4 bases and J by 2 bases; unmatched bases: 7. This CDR3 comprises 16 residues. Amplifying from RNA transcripts, the study obtained TCR beta CDR3 regions. First-round RT-PCR employed HTBI primers, with a second-round multiplex PCR after it. TCRdb re-derived calls from the multiplex PCR reads in MiXCR, one entry per CDR3 protein. The data contain about 740,000 distinct CDR3 sequences, 40% of them singletons. A few counts support this clonotype. Ophthalmopathy was moderately-to-severely active, CAS at least 3, NOSPECS at least 4, lasting under 3 months.

Sequenced input: peripheral blood. The genes are TRBV9 and TRBJ2-2, with 8 bases fitting TRBD1. The sequence came from an adult man with Graves' ophthalmopathy. This CDR3 reads CASSPWDRRNTGELFF. CDR3 DNA: TGTGCCAGCAGCCCCTGGGACAGGAGAAACACCGGGGAGCTGTTTTTT. Full variable domain (remainder filled in from reference TRBV9 and TRBJ2-2): DSGVTQTPKHLITATGQRVTLRCSPRSGDLSVYWYQQSLDQGLQFLIQYYNGEERAKGNILERFSAQQFPDLHSELNLSSLELGDSALYFCASSPWDRRNTGELFFGEGSRLTVL.